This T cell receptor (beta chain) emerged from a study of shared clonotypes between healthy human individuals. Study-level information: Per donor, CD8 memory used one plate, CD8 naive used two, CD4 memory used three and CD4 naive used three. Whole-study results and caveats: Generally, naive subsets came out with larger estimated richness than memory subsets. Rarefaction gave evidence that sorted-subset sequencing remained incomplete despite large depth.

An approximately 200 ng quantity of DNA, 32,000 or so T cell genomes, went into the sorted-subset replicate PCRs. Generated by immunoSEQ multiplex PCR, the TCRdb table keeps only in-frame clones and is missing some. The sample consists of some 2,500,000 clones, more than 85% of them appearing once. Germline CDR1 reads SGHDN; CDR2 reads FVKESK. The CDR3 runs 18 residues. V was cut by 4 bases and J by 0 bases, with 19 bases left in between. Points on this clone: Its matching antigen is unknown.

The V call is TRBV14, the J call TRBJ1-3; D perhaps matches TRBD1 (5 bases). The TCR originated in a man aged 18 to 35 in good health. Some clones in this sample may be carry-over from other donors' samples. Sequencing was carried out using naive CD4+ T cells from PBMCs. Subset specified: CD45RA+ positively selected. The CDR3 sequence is CASSLGGSGLFSGNTIYF. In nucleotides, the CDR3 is TGTGCCAGCAGCCTCGGGGGGTCAGGCCTCTTCTCTGGAAACACCATATATTTT.